Described below is a single T cell receptor beta chain sequence and its context. Its antigen has not been determined. Per-base quality was not reported, and no clone a single base away is much larger than it. From cysteine to phenylalanine, the CDR3 is 14 amino acids long. Only the CDR3 region is kept as DNA, spanning 42 bases read in frame from base 1. Between the V and J ends, shortened by 0 bases and 3 bases respectively, the junction contains 11 bases. The germline V gene (reference sequence) supplies CDR1 GTSNPN and CDR2 SVGIG. Libraries were built with 5' RACE. Sequencing was performed on an Illumina HiSeq 2500. A second PCR of 7 to 11 cycles was performed with a sample-barcoded 5' primer and a J-beta primer mix. A unique molecular identifier was introduced onto each TCR beta cDNA molecule by a template-switch 5' adaptor carrying 12 random nucleotides. Each sample yielded at least 2.5 million CDR3-containing paired-end reads. First-strand cDNA synthesis was performed from all RNA using the Mint cDNA synthesis kit, with priming by a TRBC-specific oligonucleotide. Following uracil-DNA glycosylase treatment, a first 18-cycle PCR with universal primers M1SS and BC2_uni_R was performed on all cDNA. The authors' pipeline ran thus. For normalization, 1 million high-quality reads were randomly selected from each sample, with every read carrying a distinct molecular identifier. Instead of being binned into consensus sequences, reads with shared molecular identifiers were discarded. MiTCR, run with a Q25 quality threshold and the strictest error-elimination algorithm, handled CDR3 identification, clonotype clustering and error correction. A nonparametric unseen species model using Euler transformation provided a lower-bound estimate of total TCR beta diversity. Using fastp at Q25 and MiXCR, TCRdb reprocessed the public reads and kept productive beta chains. Duplicate CDR3 protein sequences are folded into a single record with the most common DNA and genes. These V and J calls derive from TCRdb rather than the authors' analysis. Recorded for this sample are 650,000 to 800,000 distinct CDR3 sequences; 40% to 50% of them occurred a single time. The ten largest clones represent around 21% of the sample.

The data were obtained in a study of blood T cells in healthy people across ages (dated by TCRdb to 2013 to 2016). With regard to the full study: In model experiments, template switching captured about one uniquely barcoded TCR beta cDNA molecule for every two T cells. The study measured age-related changes in TCR beta repertoire diversity using deep sequencing normalized with unique cDNA molecular identifiers. The donors were split into four age groups: young (average approximately 16 years), middle-aged (39), aged (over 55) and long-lived (more than 80). To avoid experimental bias, donors of different ages were spread randomly across the sequencing lanes. Using the same blood draw, the study looked at two additional independent replicas of 1 million unique cDNA reads for two donors, one aged 18 to 30 and the other aged 80 or older. Overall study outcomes, separate from this receptor: Total diversity estimates from one million sequenced T cells were considered lower bounds and underestimates. Donor CMV infection status was unknown, potentially confounding age-related changes in expanded clonotypes. Observed TCR beta diversity per million T cells fell roughly linearly with age, and a significant reduction was already apparent by age roughly 40. Compared with the aged group, the long-lived group had more naive CD4+ T cells, fewer expanded clones and increased TCR diversity, a pattern suggesting age selection. There was a strong correlation between observed TCR beta diversity and the percentage of naive T cells measured by flow cytometry. Because profiling used bulk unsorted PBMCs, naive and antigen-experienced compartments could not be compared conclusively.

Systemically healthy Caucasian individuals from Russia, some 38 in total and aged about 6 to 95 years, were included as donors. Each donor gave ten milliliters of peripheral blood, collected into EDTA-treated Vacutainer tubes. Ficoll-Paque density-gradient centrifugation was used to isolate PBMCs, with at least 6.5 million per sample. Trizol reagent was used to extract total RNA from PBMCs, with at least 6 micrograms per sample. The percentages of naive CD45RAhigh/CD27high T cells were determined by flow cytometry on a PBMC aliquot from every donor. The source material was blood. The chain is made from TRBV30 and TRBJ1-2, with the identity of the D gene unclear. This TCR came from a man in his fifties or sixties in good health. The DNA is as follows: TGTGCCTGGAGTGTACGGAGGGAATACTATGGCTACACCTTC. It is translated as CAWSVRREYYGYTF. The entire variable domain, with the stretches around the CDR3 drawn from the reference TRBV30 and TRBJ1-2 proteins, is SQTIHQWPATLVQPVGSPLSLECTVEGTSNPNLYWYRQAAGRGLQLLFYSVGIGQISSEVPQNLSASRPQDRQFILSSKKLLLSDSGFYLCAWSVRREYYGYTFGSGTRLTVV.